A single sample is the source of the 2 T cell receptor beta chains below, sequenced in a study of beta chain features in type 1 diabetes. Every isolated RNA sample was fully reverse transcribed, so sequencing captured expressed TCRB transcripts. Measured with immunoSEQ multiplex PCR; TCRdb has only the in-frame clones, and not every one. The sample holds roughly 150,000 clones, approximately 8.4% seen once. The specimen was central memory CD4+ T cells from blood. These receptors were taken from a woman aged 18-29 years in good health.

This clone has only a few counts. This rearrangement joins TRBV25-1 to TRBJ1-1, with D tentatively TRBD1 (6 bases). This CDR3 has 14 amino acids. The germline V gene has CDR1 MGHDK and CDR2 SYGVNS. V was clipped by 9 bases and J by 3 bases, with 17 bases between them. CDR3 sequence reads: CASMPFKGDTEAFF. The CDR3 DNA is TGTGCCAGTATGCCCTTCAAGGGGGACACTGAAGCTTTCTTT.

The sample holds a few counts of this clone. The rearrangement uses TRBV4-1 and TRBJ2-7; 10 positions match TRBD2. V lost 0 bases to trimming and J lost 1 base; unmatched junction nucleotides: 12. The CDR3 is 19 amino acids. Per germline, CDR1 MGHRA and CDR2 YSYEKL. CDR3 nucleotides: TGCGCCAGCAGCCAAGATCTGGAGCGGGAGGGCCCCTCTTCCTACGAGCAGTACTTC. This sequence encodes CASSQDLEREGPSSYEQYF.